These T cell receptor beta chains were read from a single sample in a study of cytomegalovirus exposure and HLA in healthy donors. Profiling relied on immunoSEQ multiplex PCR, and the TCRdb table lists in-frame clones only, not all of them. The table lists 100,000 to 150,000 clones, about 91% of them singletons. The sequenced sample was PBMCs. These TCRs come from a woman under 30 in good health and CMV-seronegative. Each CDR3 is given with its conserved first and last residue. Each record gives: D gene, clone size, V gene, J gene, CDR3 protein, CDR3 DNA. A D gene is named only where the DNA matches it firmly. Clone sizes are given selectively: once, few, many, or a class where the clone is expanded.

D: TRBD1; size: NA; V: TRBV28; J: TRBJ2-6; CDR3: CASSSHGQGASGANVLTF; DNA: TGTGCCAGCAGTTCCCACGGACAGGGCGCTTCTGGGGCCAACGTCCTGACTTTC
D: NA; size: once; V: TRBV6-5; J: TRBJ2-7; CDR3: CASSYSGSQHFYEQYF; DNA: TGTGCCAGCAGTTACTCGGGCTCACAGCACTTCTACGAGCAGTACTTC
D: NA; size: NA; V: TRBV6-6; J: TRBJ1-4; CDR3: CASRSRAGEAEKLFF; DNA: TGTGCCAGCAGATCCCGAGCGGGAGAAGCAGAAAAACTGTTTTTT
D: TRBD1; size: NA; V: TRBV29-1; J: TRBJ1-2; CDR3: CSVRQGDRGYTF; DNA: TGCAGCGTTAGACAGGGCGACCGAGGCTACACCTTC
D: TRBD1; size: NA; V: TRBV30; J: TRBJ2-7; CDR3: CASDRDGEQYF; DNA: TGTGCTTCAGACAGGGATGGGGAGCAGTACTTC
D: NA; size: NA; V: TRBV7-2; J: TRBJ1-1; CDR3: CASSIDTRNTEAFF; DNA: TGTGCCAGCAGCATCGACACTAGGAACACTGAAGCTTTCTTT
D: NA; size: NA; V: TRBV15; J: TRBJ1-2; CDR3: CATSRDSEMASGYTF; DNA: TGTGCCACCAGCAGAGATTCGGAGATGGCAAGCGGCTACACCTTC
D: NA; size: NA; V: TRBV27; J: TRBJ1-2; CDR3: CASSPRQDGSNGYTF; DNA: TGTGCCAGCAGTCCCCGACAGGATGGCTCGAATGGCTACACCTTC
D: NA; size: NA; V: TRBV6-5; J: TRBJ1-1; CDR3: CASSYTSTGGTEAFF; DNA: TGTGCCAGCAGTTATACTTCAACGGGGGGCACTGAAGCTTTCTTT
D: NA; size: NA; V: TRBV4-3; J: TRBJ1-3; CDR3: CASSQDGGGFGNTIYF; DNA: TGCGCCAGCAGCCAAGACGGCGGGGGCTTTGGAAACACCATATATTTT
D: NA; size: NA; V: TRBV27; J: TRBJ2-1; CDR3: CASSLQGNEQFF; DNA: TGTGCCAGCAGTTTACAGGGCAATGAGCAGTTCTTC
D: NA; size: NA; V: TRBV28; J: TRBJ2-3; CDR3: CASSLSLGAPDTQYF; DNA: TGTGCCAGCAGTTTATCATTAGGGGCGCCAGATACGCAGTATTTT
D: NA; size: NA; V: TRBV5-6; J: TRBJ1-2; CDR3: CASSFGGPSYGYTF; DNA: TGTGCCAGCAGCTTCGGGGGGCCGAGCTATGGCTACACCTTC
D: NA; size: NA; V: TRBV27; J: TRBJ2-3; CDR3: CASSTPRETSTDTQYF; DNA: TGTGCCAGCAGTACACCCCGGGAGACTAGCACAGATACGCAGTATTTT
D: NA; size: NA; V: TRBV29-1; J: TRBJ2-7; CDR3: CSVGEGQYYEQYF; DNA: TGCAGCGTTGGTGAAGGACAGTACTACGAGCAGTACTTC
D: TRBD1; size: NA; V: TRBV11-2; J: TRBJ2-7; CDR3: CASSLERQGAHEQYF; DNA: TGTGCCAGCAGCTTAGAAAGACAGGGGGCCCACGAGCAGTACTTC
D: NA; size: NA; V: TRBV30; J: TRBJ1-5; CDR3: CAWASWSARISNQPQHF; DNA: TGTGCCTGGGCCTCCTGGAGCGCCCGTATAAGCAATCAGCCCCAGCATTTT
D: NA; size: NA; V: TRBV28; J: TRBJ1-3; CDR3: CASSRGGSGNTIYF; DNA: TGTGCCAGCAGTCGAGGCGGCTCTGGAAACACCATATATTTT
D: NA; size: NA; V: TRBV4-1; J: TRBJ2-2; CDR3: CASSHEGGAWRELFF; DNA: TGCGCCAGCAGCCATGAAGGGGGGGCCTGGAGGGAGCTGTTTTTT
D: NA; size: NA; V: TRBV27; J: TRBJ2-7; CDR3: CASSVGTSPITHEQYF; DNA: TGTGCCAGCAGCGTAGGGACATCTCCTATAACACACGAGCAGTACTTC
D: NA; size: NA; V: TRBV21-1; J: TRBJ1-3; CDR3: CASSLIPVGASANTIYF; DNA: TGTGCCAGCAGCCTTATCCCAGTGGGGGCCAGCGCAAACACCATATATTTT
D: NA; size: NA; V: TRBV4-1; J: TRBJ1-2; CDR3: CASSQVGKRVSFDGYTF; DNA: TGCGCCAGCAGCCAAGTCGGGAAACGAGTTAGTTTTGATGGCTACACCTTC
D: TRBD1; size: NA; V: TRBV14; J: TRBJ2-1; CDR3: CASSLEQGIYNEQFF; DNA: TGTGCCAGCAGCCTTGAACAGGGGATCTACAATGAGCAGTTCTTC
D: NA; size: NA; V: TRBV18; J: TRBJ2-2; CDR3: CASSPRSNTGELFF; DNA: TGTGCCAGCTCACCAAGGAGCAACACCGGGGAGCTGTTTTTT
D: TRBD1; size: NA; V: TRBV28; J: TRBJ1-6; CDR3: CASSAGTGVSPLHF; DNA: TGTGCCAGCAGTGCCGGGACAGGGGTTTCACCCCTCCACTTT
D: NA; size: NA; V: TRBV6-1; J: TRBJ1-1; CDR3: CASSGNPGQNTEAFF; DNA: TGTGCCAGCAGTGGAAATCCGGGACAAAACACTGAAGCTTTCTTT
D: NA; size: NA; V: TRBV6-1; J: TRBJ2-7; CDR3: CASHVETGIYYEQYF; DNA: TGTGCCAGCCATGTCGAAACAGGGATTTACTACGAGCAGTACTTC